What follows are 10 T cell receptor beta chains derived from one specimen sequenced in a study of blood T cell repertoires in COVID-19. Libraries were prepared by immunoSEQ multiplex PCR; TCRdb keeps only in-frame clonotypes and omits some of them. The data contain approximately 130,000 clones, about 76% of them singletons. The sequenced sample was peripheral blood. The receptors come from a man aged 80 or over with acute or convalescent COVID-19.

This clone was seen just once. The chain carries TRBV28 and TRBJ2-3; 9 bases align to TRBD1. Trimming removed 5 bases from V and 6 bases from J; junction bases left unmatched: 6. Germline lookup yields CDR1 MDHEN and CDR2 SYDVKM. The CDR3 extends over 14 amino acids. CDR3 in amino acids: CASSPGTGLDTQYF. As DNA, the CDR3 is TGTGCCAGCAGTCCCGGGACAGGGTTGGATACGCAGTATTTT.

The J gene is TRBJ2-3, the V gene TRBV5-1; 7 bases match TRBD1. After removal of 3 bases from V and 2 bases from J, the junction contained 3 bases not matched to a gene. Germline-derived CDR1 and CDR2 are SGHRS and YFSETQ. This CDR3 is built from 14 residues. The CDR3 nucleotides read TGCGCCAGCAGCTCCGGGACAGACACAGATACGCAGTATTTT. Amino acid sequence: CASSSGTDTDTQYF. The full variable domain, rest sourced from reference TRBV5-1 and TRBJ2-3, is KAGVTQTPRYLIKTRGQQVTLSCSPISGHRSVSWYQQTPGQGLQFLFEYFSETQRNKGNFPGRFSGRQFSNSRSEMNVSTLELGDSALYLCASSSGTDTDTQYFGPGTRLTVL.

The genes are TRBV5-1 and TRBJ2-7; TRBD2 is a possible D gene (6 bases). The ends were cut back, 1 base at V and 0 bases at J, with 11 bases in the middle. CDR3 size: 15 residues. Germline-derived CDR1 and CDR2 are SGHRS and YFSETQ. Here the CDR3 DNA reads TGCGCCAGCAGCTTGCTCGCGGGGCCCTCCTACGAGCAGTACTTC. Residues: CASSLLAGPSYEQYF.

The chain carries TRBV7-2 and TRBJ1-2; tentatively, D is TRBD1 (6 bases). CDR1 is SGHTA, CDR2 FQGNSA, per germline. There are 14 residues in the CDR3. Trimming took 1 base from V and 3 from J, leaving 9 bases between them. The CDR3 nucleotides are TGTGCCAGCAGCTTAGATCAGGGGCACTATGGCTACACCTTC. Amino acid sequence: CASSLDQGHYGYTF.

The rearrangement uses TRBV6-2 or TRBV6-3 and TRBJ2-7, with 9 nucleotides matching TRBD1. The junction had 7 bases not matched to a gene; V was cut back by 1 base and J by 6 bases. The CDR3 extends over 15 amino acids. Per the germline V gene, CDR1 is MNHEY and CDR2 is SVGEGT. The CDR3 spells CASSYLGQGNREQYF. The CDR3 DNA reads TGTGCCAGCAGTTACTTGGGACAGGGCAACCGCGAGCAGTACTTC.

The genes are TRBV27 and TRBJ2-1; 9 bases align to TRBD1. In germline, CDR1 is MNHEY, CDR2 SMNVEV (reference sequence). J was trimmed by 4 bases and V by 4 bases; bases with no gene match: 8. The CDR3 sequence is 16 residues long. In DNA form, the CDR3 reads TGTGCCAGCAGTTCCTATACCGGGACAGGGTACAATGAGCAGTTCTTC. Its translation: CASSSYTGTGYNEQFF.

The CDR3 bases are TGTGCCAGCAGCCAAAGCCCCGGGGAGCTGTTTTTT. Encoded protein: CASSQSPGELFF. The chain is built from TRBV6-5 and TRBJ2-2; D is ambiguous. This CDR3 region has 12 residues. The V end lost 6 bases, the J end lost 6 bases, and 8 bases lay between the germline ends. Germline loops: CDR1 MNHEY, CDR2 SVGAGI.

V usage is TRBV5-1 and J usage is TRBJ1-3; D remains unclear. V lost 3 bases and J lost 0, with 7 bases in between. The CDR3 totals 14 residues. CDR1 is SGHRS, CDR2 YFSETQ, per germline. CDR3 nucleotides: TGCGCCAGCAGCTCACATAACTCTGGAAACACCATATATTTT. Its protein product is CASSSHNSGNTIYF.

This clone was found a few times. The chain joins TRBV19 to TRBJ1-5; 11 bases fit TRBD1. V was pared by 5 bases and J by 1 base, with 4 bases of the junction left unmatched. The CDR3 spans 16 residues. Germline assignment: CDR1 LNHDA and CDR2 SQIVND (reference sequence). CDR3 residues: CASSPRTGGSNQPQHF. As DNA, the CDR3 is TGTGCCAGTAGTCCGAGGACAGGGGGCAGCAATCAGCCCCAGCATTTT. Looking up the rest from reference TRBV19 and TRBJ1-5 gives the full variable domain: DGGITQSPKYLFRKEGQNVTLSCEQNLNHDAMYWYRQDPGQGLRLIYYSQIVNDFQKGDIAEGYSVSREKKESFPLTVTSAQKNPTAFYLCASSPRTGGSNQPQHFGDGTRLSIL.

This clone came up once. The chain has TRBV7-6 and TRBJ2-1; D might be TRBD1 (6 bases). The CDR3 consists of 15 residues. Looked up from germline, CDR1 is SGHVS and CDR2 is FNYEAQ. Trimming took 1 base from V and 6 from J, leaving 13 bases between them. The CDR3 coding sequence is TGTGCCAGCAGCTTAGGGGACACGGGCGGCAATGAGCAGTTCTTC. The encoded protein is CASSLGDTGGNEQFF.